A single sample gave rise to the 5 T cell receptor beta chains below, sequenced in a study of blood T cells in healthy people across ages. Combining a sample-barcoded 5' primer with a J-beta primer mix, a second PCR ran for roughly 7 to 12 cycles. Each CDR3 protein gets one entry after TCRdb re-called the 5' RACE reads with MiXCR. In the table there are roughly 800,000 distinct CDR3 sequences, around 34% of which are singletons. Sequencing input: blood. These TCRs come from a man in his late teens or twenties in good health.

This clonotype was counted once. A read error is possible here, since a much larger clone lies one base away. The CDR3 coding sequence is TGTGTCAGCAGCTTAGGGGGGGGGAGCGATACGCAGTATTTT. It yields the protein CVSSLGGGSDTQYF. This chain joins TRBV7-2 and TRBJ2-3; TRBD2 might be the D (7 bases). The CDR3 runs to 14 residues. In germline, CDR1 is SGHTA, CDR2 FQGNSA.

The chain recombines TRBV12-3 or TRBV12-4 with TRBJ1-2; D may be TRBD1 (5 bases). This CDR3 has 13 amino acids. The V end was cut by 6 bases, the J end by 2 bases, with 10 bases between. CDR3 nucleotide sequence: TGTGCCAGCAGAACCCAGGGAAACTATGGCTACACCTTC. Residues: CASRTQGNYGYTF.

V is TRBV7-9 and J is TRBJ2-5; no reliable D call. Per germline, CDR1 SEHNR and CDR2 FQNEAQ (reference sequence). CDR3 length equals 15 residues. Trimming shortened V by 5 bases and J by 1 base, and 14 bases separated the two germline ends. The CDR3 nucleotides read TGTGCCAGCAGCCCAGGAGACACGATCCAAGAGACCCAGTACTTC. This sequence encodes CASSPGDTIQETQYF.

This chain links TRBV11-2 with TRBJ2-1; D ambiguous. V shed 1 base and J shed 10 bases, with 8 bases lying between them. The CDR3 has 12 amino acids. CDR1 and CDR2 from the germline V gene are SGHAT and FQNNGV. In nucleotides, the CDR3 is TGTGCCAGCAGCTTAGGTGGCTGGGAGCAGTTCTTC. Its translation: CASSLGGWEQFF. Drawing the rest from reference TRBV11-2 and TRBJ2-1, the complete variable domain is EAGVAQSPRYKIIEKRQSVAFWCNPISGHATLYWYQQILGQGPKLLIQFQNNGVVDDSQLPKDRFSAERLKGVDSTLKIQPAKLEDSAVYLCASSLGGWEQFFGPGTRLTVL.

This rearrangement joins TRBV5-1 to TRBJ2-1, with D perhaps TRBD1 (5 bases). CDR3 length: 15 residues. CDR1 is SGHRS, CDR2 YFSETQ, per germline. V lost 2 bases and J lost 7, with 16 bases in between. The CDR3 reads CASSLGQTGGNEQFF. As DNA, the CDR3 is TGCGCCAGCAGCTTAGGACAAACGGGTGGAAATGAGCAGTTCTTC.